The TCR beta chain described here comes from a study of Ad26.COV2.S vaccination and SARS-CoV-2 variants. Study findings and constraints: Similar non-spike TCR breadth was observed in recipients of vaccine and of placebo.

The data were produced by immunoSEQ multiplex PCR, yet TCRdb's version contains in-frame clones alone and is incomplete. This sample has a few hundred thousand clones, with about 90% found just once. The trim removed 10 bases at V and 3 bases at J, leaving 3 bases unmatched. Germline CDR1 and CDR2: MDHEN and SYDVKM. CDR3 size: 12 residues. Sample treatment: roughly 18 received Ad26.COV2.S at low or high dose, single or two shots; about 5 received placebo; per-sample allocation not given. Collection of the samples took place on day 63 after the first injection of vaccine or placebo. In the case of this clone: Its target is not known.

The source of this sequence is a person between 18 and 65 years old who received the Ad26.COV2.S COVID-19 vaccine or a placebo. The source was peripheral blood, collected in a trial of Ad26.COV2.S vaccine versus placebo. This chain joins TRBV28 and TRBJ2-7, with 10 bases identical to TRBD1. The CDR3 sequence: CATGTGDYEQYF. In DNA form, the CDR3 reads TGTGCCACCGGGACAGGGGACTACGAGCAGTACTTC.